This T cell receptor (beta chain) stems from a study of identical twins. Study conclusions and caveats: It was possible that invariant MAIT and iNKT cells partly confounded the zero-insertion analyses. For cord blood, abundant beta clonotypes had fewer insertions, unlike memory repertoires, which showed none.

Notes on this clonotype: The antigen is undetermined.

Each CDR3 protein is one row after TCRdb ran MiXCR on the 5' RACE reads. The sample shows fewer than 250,000 distinct CDR3 sequences, over 8% of them seen only once. This CDR3 is built from 17 residues. Losses at the gene ends were 5 bases for V and 0 bases for J; bases not matched to a gene: 13. CDR1 and CDR2 (germline): SGHAT, FQNNGV. The specimen sequenced was memory (CD45RO+) T cells sorted from blood. The clonotype originates from a woman between 18 and 29 years old in good health. The rearrangement links TRBV11-2 to TRBJ2-7, with 7 bases fitting TRBD1. CDR3 in amino acids: CASSLNLGTASSYEQYF. CDR3 in DNA: TGTGCCAGCAGCCTAAACCTCGGGACAGCCAGCTCCTACGAGCAGTACTTC.